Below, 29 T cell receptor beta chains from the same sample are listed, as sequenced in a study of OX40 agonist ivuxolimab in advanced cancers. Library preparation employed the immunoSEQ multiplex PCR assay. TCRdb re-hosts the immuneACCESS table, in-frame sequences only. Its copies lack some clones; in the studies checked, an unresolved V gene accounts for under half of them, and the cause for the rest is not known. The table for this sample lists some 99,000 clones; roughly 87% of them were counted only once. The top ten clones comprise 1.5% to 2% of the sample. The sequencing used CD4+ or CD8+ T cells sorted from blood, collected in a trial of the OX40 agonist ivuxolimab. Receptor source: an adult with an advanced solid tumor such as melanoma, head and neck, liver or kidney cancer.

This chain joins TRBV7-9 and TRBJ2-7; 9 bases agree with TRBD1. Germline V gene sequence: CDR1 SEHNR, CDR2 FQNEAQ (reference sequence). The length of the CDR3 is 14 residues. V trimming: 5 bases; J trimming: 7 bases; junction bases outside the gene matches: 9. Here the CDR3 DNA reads TGTGCCAGCAGCCGAGGGGACAGGGCTTGGGAGCAGTACTTC. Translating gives CASSRGDRAWEQYF.

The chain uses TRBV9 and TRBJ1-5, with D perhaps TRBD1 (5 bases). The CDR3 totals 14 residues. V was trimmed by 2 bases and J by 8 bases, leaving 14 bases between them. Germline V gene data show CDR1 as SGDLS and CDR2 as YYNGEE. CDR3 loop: CASSVIVGREPQHF. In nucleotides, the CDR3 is TGTGCCAGCAGCGTGATCGTGGGGCGTGAGCCCCAGCATTTT.

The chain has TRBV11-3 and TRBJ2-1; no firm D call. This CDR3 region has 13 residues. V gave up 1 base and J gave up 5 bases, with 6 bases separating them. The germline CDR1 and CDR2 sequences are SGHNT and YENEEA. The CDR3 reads CASSLGPNNEQFF. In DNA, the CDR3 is TGTGCCAGCAGCTTAGGACCAAACAATGAGCAGTTCTTC.

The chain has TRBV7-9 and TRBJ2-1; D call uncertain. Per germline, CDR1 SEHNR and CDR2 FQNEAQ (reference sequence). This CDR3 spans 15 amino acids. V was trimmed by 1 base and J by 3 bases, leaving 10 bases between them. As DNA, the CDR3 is TGTGCCAGCAGCTTAGTGATGAGTAGCTACAATGAGCAGTTCTTC. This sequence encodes CASSLVMSSYNEQFF. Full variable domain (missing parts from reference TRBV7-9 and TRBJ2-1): DTGVSQNPRHKITKRGQNVTFRCDPISEHNRLYWYRQTLGQGPEFLTYFQNEAQLEKSRLLSDRFSAERPKGSFSTLEIQRTEQGDSAMYLCASSLVMSSYNEQFFGPGTRLTVL.

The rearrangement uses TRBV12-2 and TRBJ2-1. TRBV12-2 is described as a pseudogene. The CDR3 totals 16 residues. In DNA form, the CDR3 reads TGTGCAAGTCGCTTAGATTGGCGGGAAGGGGGGAATGAGCAGTTCTTC. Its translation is CASRLDWREGGNEQFF.

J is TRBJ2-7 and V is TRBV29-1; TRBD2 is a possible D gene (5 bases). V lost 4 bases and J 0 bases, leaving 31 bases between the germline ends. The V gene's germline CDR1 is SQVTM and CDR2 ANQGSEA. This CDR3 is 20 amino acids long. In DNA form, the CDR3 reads TGCAGCGTTGCATCCATGGGGATCGGGGTTCGCGGACGTCTCTCCTACGAGCAGTACTTC. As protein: CSVASMGIGVRGRLSYEQYF.

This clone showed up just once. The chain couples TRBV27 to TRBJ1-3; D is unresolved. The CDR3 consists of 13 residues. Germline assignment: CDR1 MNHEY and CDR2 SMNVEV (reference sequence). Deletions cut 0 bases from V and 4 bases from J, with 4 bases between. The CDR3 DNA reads TGTGCCAGCAGTTTATCCGGCGGAAACACCATATATTTT. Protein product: CASSLSGGNTIYF.

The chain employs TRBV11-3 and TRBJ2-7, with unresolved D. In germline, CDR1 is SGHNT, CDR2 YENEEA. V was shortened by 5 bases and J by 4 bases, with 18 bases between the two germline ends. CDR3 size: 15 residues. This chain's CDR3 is CASSPQRMLNYEQYF. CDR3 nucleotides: TGTGCCAGCAGCCCCCAACGGATGCTCAATTACGAGCAGTACTTC. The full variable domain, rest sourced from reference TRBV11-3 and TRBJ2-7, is EAGVVQSPRYKIIEKKQPVAFWCNPISGHNTLYWYLQNLGQGPELLIRYENEEAVDDSQLPKDRFSAERLKGVDSTLKIQPAELGDSAVYLCASSPQRMLNYEQYFGPGTRLTVT.

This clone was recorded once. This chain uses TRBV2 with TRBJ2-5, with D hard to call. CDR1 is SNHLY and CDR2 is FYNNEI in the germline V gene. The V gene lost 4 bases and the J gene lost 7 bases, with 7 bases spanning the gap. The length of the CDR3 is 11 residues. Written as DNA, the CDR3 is TGTGCCAGCAGTGTTGCGTCGACCCAGTACTTC. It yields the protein CASSVASTQYF.

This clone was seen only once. The CDR3 DNA follows: TGTGCCAGCTCCCCGGGCGGAACAGATACGCAGTATTTT. It encodes CASSPGGTDTQYF. The chain has TRBV6-1 and TRBJ2-3, with D unresolved. The CDR3 runs to 13 residues. Germline CDR1 and CDR2: MNHNS and SASEGT. V was trimmed by 8 bases and J by 3 bases, leaving 12 bases between them.

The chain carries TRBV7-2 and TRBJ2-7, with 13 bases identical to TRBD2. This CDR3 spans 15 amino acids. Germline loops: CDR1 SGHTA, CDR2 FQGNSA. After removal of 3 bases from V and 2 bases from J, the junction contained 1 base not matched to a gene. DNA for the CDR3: TGTGCCAGCAGCTTGGGACTAGCGGGACCCTACGAGCAGTACTTC. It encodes CASSLGLAGPYEQYF.

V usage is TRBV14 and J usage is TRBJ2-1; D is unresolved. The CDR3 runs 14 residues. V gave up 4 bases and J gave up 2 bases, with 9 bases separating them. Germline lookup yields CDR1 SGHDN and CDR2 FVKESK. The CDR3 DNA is TGTGCCAGCAGCCTCCCCGAGCCCTACAATGAGCAGTTCTTC. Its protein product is CASSLPEPYNEQFF.

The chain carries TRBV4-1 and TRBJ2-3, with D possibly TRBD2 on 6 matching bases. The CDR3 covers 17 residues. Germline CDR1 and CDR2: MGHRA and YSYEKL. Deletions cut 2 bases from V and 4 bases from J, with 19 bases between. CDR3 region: CASSQNPLSGAADTQYF. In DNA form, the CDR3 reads TGCGCCAGCAGCCAAAACCCCCTTTCGGGAGCGGCAGATACGCAGTATTTT.

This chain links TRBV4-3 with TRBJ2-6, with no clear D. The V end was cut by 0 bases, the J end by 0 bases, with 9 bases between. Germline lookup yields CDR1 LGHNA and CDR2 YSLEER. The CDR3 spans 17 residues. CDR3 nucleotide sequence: TGCGCCAGCAGCCAAGAGGGCACATACTCTGGGGCCAACGTCCTGACTTTC. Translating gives CASSQEGTYSGANVLTF.

CDR3 residues: CASSPFGARRETQYF. The CDR3 nucleotides are TGTGCCAGCTCACCTTTTGGGGCGAGGAGAGAGACCCAGTACTTC. The chain links TRBV18 to TRBJ2-5; TRBD1 is a possible D gene (5 bases). The CDR3 loop spans 15 amino acids. Germline assignment: CDR1 KGHSH and CDR2 LQKENI. V lost 3 bases and J 4 bases, leaving 15 bases between the germline ends.

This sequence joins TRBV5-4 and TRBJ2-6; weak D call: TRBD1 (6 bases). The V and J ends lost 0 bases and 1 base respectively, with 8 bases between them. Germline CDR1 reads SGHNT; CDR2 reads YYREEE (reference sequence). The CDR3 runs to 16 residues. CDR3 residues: CASSLVGGSGANVLTF. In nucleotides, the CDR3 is TGTGCCAGCAGCTTGGTAGGGGGATCTGGGGCCAACGTCCTGACTTTC.

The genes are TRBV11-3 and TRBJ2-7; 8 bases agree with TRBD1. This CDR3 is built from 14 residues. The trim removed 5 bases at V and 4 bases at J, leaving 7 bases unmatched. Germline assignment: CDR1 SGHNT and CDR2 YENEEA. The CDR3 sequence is CASSVQGAMYEQYF. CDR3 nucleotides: TGTGCCAGCAGCGTGCAGGGGGCTATGTACGAGCAGTACTTC.

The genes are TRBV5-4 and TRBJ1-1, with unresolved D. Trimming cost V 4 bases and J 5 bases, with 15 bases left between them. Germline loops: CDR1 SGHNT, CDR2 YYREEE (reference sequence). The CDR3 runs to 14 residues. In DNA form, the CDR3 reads TGTGCCAGCAGCCCCCCGACGGGTCGAACTGAAGCTTTCTTT. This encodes CASSPPTGRTEAFF.

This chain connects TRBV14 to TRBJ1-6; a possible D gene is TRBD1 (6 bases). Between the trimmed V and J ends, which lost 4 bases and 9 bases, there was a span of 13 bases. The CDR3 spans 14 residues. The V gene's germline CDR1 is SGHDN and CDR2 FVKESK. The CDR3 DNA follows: TGTGCCAGCAGCCCGTATAGGGGGGGTTCACCCCTCCACTTT. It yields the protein CASSPYRGGSPLHF.

The CDR3 sequence: CASSVAAYNEQFF. DNA for the CDR3: TGTGCCAGCAGCGTAGCTGCTTACAATGAGCAGTTCTTC. The chain links TRBV9 to TRBJ2-1; no clear D gene. The germline gives CDR1 SGDLS, CDR2 YYNGEE. This CDR3 region has 13 residues. The germline V and J ends were trimmed by 0 bases and 4 bases, with 5 bases remaining between them. Filled out from reference TRBV9 and TRBJ2-1, the complete variable domain reads DSGVTQTPKHLITATGQRVTLRCSPRSGDLSVYWYQQSLDQGLQFLIQYYNGEERAKGNILERFSAQQFPDLHSELNLSSLELGDSALYFCASSVAAYNEQFFGPGTRLTVL.

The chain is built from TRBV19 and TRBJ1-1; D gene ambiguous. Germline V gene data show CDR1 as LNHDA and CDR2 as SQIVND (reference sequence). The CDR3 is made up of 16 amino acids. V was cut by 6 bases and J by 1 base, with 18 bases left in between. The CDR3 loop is CASSADYGVANTEAFF. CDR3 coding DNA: TGTGCCAGTAGCGCCGATTACGGGGTGGCGAACACTGAAGCTTTCTTT.

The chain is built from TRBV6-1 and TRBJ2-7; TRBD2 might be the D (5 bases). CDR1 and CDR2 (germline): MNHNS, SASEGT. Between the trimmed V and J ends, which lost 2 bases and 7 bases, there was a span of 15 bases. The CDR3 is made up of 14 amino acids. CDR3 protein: CASSELVGSGEQYF. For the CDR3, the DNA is TGTGCCAGCAGTGAATTAGTTGGGTCGGGGGAGCAGTACTTC.

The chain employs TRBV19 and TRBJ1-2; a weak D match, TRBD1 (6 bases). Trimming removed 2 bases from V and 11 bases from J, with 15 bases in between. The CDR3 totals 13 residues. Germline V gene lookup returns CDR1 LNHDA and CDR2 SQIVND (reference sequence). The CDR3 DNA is TGTGCCAGTAGTATACCTGGGACACCTAAATACACCTTC. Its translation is CASSIPGTPKYTF.

In nucleotides, the CDR3 is TGTGCCAGCAGCGTAGACAGTGGCAATCAGCCCCAGCATTTT. Protein sequence: CASSVDSGNQPQHF. The V call is TRBV9, the J call TRBJ1-5; D call uncertain. The V gene's germline CDR1 is SGDLS and CDR2 YYNGEE. The CDR3 is 14 amino acids. Deletions cut 0 bases from V and 2 bases from J, with 6 bases between. Together with reference TRBV9 and TRBJ1-5, the CDR3 gives the full variable domain: DSGVTQTPKHLITATGQRVTLRCSPRSGDLSVYWYQQSLDQGLQFLIQYYNGEERAKGNILERFSAQQFPDLHSELNLSSLELGDSALYFCASSVDSGNQPQHFGDGTRLSIL.

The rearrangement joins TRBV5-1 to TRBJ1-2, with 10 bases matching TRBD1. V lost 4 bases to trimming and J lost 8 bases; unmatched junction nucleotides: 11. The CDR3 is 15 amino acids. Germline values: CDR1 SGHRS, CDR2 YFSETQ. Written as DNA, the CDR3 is TGCGCCAGCAGCCCCCCGGGACAGGGGCTAAGGGGCTACACCTTC. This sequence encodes CASSPPGQGLRGYTF.

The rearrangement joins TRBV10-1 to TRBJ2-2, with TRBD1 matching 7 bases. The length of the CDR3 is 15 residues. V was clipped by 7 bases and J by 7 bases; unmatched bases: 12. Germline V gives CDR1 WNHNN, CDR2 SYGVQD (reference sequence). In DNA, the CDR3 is TGCGCCAGCACCAATAAAGACAGGGCCCACGGGGAGCTGTTTTTT. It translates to CASTNKDRAHGELFF.

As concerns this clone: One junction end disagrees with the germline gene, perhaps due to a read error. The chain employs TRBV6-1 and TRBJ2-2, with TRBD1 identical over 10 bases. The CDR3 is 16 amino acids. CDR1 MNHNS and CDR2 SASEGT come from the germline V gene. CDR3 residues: CASSEGTGAGTGELFF. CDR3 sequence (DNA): TGTGCCAGCAGCGAAGGGACAGGGGCAGGCACCGGGGAGCTGTTTTTT.

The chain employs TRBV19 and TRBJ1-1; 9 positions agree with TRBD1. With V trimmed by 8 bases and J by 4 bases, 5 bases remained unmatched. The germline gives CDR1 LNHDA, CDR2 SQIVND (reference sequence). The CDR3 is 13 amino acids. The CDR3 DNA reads TGTGCCAGTGCGGGACAGGGCATCACTGAAGCTTTCTTT. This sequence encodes CASAGQGITEAFF.

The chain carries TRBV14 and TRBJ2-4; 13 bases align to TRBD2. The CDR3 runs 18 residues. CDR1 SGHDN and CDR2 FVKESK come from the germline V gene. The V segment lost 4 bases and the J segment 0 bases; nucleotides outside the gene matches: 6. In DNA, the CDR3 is TGTGCCAGCAGCCGGACTAGCGGGAGAGGTATAGCCAAAAACATTCAGTACTTC. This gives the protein CASSRTSGRGIAKNIQYF.